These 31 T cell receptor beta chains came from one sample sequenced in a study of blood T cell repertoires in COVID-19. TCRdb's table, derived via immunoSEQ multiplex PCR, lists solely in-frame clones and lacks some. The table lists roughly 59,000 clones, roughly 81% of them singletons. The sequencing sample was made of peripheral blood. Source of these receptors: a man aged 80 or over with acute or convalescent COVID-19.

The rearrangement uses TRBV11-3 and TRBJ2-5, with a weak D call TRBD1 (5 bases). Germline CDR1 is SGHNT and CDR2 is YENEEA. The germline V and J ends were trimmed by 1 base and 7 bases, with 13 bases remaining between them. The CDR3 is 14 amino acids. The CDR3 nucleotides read TGTGCCAGCAGCTTAGGTCAGGGCTTTGGGACCCAGTACTTC. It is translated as CASSLGQGFGTQYF.

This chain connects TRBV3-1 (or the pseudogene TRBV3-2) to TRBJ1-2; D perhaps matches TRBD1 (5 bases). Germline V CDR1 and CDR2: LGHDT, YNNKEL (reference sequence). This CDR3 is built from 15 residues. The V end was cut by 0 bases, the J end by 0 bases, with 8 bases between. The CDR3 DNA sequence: TGTGCCAGCAGCCAAGAAGACAGAGCTAACTATGGCTACACCTTC. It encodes CASSQEDRANYGYTF.

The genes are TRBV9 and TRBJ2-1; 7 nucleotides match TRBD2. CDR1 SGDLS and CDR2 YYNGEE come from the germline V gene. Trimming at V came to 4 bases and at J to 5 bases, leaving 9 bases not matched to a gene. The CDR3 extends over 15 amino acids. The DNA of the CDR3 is TGTGCCAGCAGCCCAAGGGCTAGCGGTAACAATGAGCAGTTCTTC. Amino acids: CASSPRASGNNEQFF.

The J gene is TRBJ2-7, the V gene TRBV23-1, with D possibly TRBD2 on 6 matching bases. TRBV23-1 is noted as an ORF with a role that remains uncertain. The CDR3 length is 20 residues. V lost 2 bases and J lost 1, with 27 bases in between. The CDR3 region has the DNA TGCGCCAGCAGTCAACCGAAGCACGAGCGGGCCGAAGCACAGTCCTACGAGCAGTACTTC. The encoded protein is CASSQPKHERAEAQSYEQYF.

CDR3 amino acids: CASTYRVNSEAFF. The CDR3 region has the DNA TGTGCCAGCACCTACAGGGTTAATAGTGAAGCTTTCTTT. The chain couples TRBV2 to TRBJ1-1, with a possible D match to TRBD1 (6 bases). The CDR3 is 13 amino acids. Germline V gives CDR1 SNHLY, CDR2 FYNNEI. V was clipped by 7 bases and J by 7 bases, with 16 bases between them.

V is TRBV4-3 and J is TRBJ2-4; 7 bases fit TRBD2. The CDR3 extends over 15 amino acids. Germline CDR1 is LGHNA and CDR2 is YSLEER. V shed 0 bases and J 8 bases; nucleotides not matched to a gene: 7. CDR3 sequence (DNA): TGCGCCAGCAGCCAAGAGGGGGGGAGGAATGACATTCAGTACTTC. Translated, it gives CASSQEGGRNDIQYF.

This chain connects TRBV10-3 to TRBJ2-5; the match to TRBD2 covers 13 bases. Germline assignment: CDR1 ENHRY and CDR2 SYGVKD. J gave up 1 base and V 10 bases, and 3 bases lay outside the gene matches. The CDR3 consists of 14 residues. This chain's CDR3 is CASGLAGVQETQYF. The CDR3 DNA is TGTGCCAGCGGACTAGCGGGAGTCCAAGAGACCCAGTACTTC.

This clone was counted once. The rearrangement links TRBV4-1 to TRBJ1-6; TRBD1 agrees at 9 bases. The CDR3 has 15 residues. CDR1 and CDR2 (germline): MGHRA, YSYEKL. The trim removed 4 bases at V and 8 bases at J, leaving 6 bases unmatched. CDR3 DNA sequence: TGCGCCAGCAGCCGCTTACAGGGGGCTGATTCACCCCTCCACTTT. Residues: CASSRLQGADSPLHF.

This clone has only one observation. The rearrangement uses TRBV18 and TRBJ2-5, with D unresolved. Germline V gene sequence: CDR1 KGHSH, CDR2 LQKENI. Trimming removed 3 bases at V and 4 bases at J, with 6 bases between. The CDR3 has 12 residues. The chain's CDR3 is CASSPRSETQYF. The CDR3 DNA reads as TGTGCCAGCTCACCGCGCTCAGAGACCCAGTACTTC.

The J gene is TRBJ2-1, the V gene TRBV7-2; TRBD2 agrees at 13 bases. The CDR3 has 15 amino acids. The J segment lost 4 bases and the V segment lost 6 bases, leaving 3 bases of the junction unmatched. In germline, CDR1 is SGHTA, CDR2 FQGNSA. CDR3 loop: CASRTTSGGYNEQFF. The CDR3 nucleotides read TGTGCCAGCAGGACGACTAGCGGGGGGTACAATGAGCAGTTCTTC.

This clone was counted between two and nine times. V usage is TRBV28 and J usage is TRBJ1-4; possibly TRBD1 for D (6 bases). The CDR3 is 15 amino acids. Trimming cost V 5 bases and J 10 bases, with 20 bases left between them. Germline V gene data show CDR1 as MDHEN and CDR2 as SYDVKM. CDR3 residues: CASSTLGAQGGKLFF. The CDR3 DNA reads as TGTGCCAGCAGTACCCTGGGGGCCCAAGGTGGAAAACTGTTTTTT.

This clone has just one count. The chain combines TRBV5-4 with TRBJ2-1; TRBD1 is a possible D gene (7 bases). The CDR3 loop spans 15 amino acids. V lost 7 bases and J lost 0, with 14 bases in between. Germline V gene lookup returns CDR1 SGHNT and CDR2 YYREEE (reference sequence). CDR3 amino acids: CASQGVGGSYNEQFF. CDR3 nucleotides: TGTGCCAGCCAGGGGGTGGGGGGCTCCTACAATGAGCAGTTCTTC.

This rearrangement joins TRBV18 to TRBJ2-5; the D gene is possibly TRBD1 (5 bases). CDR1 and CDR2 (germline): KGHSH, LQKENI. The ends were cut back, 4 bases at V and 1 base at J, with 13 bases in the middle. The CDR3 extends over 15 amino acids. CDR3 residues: CASSRGSPVQETQYF. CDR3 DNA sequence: TGTGCCAGCTCACGGGGCTCGCCAGTCCAAGAGACCCAGTACTTC. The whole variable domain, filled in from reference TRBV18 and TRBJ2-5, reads NAGVMQNPRHLVRRRGQEARLRCSPMKGHSHVYWYRQLPEEGLKFMVYLQKENIIDESGMPKERFSAEFPKEGPSILRIQQVVRGDSAAYFCASSRGSPVQETQYFGPGTRLLVL.

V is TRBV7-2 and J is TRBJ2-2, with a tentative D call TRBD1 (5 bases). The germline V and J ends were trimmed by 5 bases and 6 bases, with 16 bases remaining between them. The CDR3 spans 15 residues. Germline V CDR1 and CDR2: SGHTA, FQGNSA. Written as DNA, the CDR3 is TGTGCCAGCAGCCCAGGGCTAGGGTTCTCCGGGGAGCTGTTTTTT. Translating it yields CASSPGLGFSGELFF.

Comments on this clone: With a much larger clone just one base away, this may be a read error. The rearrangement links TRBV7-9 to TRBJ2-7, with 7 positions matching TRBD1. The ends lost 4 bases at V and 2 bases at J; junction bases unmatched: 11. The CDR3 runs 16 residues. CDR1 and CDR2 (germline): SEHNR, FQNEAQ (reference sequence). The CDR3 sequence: CASSSTPGQKTYEQYF. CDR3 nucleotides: TGTGCCAGCAGCTCGACCCCGGGACAGAAGACCTACGAGCAGTACTTC.

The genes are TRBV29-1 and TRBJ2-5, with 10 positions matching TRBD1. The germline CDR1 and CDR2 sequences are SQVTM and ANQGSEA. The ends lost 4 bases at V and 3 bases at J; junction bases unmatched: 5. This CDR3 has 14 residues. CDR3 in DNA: TGCAGCGTTGCGGGCGGGACAGGGGAAGAGACCCAGTACTTC. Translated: CSVAGGTGEETQYF.

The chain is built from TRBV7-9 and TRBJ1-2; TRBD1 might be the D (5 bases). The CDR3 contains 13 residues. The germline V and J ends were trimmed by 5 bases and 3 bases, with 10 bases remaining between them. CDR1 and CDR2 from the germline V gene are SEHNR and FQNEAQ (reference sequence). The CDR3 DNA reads TGTGCCAGCAGCCTCCAGACAGACTATGGCTACACCTTC. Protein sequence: CASSLQTDYGYTF.

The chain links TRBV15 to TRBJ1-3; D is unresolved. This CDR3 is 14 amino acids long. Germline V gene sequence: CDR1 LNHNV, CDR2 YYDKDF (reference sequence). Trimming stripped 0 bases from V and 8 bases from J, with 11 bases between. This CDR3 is CATSRDGGRHTIYF. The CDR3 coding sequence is TGTGCCACCAGCAGAGATGGAGGCCGACACACCATATATTTT.

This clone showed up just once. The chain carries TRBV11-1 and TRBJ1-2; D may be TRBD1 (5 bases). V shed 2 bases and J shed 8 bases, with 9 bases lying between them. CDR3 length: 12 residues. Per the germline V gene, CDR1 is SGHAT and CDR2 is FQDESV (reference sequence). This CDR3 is CASSLQGWGYTF. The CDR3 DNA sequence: TGTGCCAGCAGCTTACAGGGCTGGGGCTACACCTTC.

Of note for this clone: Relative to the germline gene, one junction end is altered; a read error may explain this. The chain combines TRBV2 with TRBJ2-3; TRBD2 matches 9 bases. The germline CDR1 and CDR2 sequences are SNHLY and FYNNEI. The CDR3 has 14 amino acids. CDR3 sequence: CAGRREGLTDTQYF. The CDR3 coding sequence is TGTGCCGGCAGGCGGGAGGGCCTCACAGATACGCAGTATTTT.

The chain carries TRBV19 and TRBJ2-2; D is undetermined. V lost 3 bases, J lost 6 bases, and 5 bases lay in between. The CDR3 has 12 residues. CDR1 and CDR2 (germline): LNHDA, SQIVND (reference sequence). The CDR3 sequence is CASSIVAGELFF. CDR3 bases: TGTGCCAGTAGTATTGTAGCCGGGGAGCTGTTTTTT.

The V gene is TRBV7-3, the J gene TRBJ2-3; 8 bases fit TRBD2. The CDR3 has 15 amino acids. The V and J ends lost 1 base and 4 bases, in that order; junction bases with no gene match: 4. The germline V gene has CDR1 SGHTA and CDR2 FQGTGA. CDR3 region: CASSLSGGLSDTQYF. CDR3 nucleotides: TGTGCCAGCAGCTTAAGCGGGGGGCTGTCAGATACGCAGTATTTT.

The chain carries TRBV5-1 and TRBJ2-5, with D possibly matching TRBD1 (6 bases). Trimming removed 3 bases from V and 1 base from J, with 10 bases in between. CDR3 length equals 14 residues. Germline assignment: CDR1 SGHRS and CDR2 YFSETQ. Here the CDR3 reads CASSSDSLQETQYF. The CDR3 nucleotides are TGCGCCAGCAGCTCGGACAGTCTCCAAGAGACCCAGTACTTC.

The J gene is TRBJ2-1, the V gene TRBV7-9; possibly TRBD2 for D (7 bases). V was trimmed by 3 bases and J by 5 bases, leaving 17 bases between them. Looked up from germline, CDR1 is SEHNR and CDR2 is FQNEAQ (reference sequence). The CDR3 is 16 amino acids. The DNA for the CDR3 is TGTGCCAGCAGCTTGGGGTTGAGGGGGGGCGACAATGAGCAGTTCTTC. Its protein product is CASSLGLRGGDNEQFF.

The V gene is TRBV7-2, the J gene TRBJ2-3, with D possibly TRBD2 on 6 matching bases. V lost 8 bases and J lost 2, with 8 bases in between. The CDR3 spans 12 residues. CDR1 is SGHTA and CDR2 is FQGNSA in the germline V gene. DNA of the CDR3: TGTGCCAGCCAGCGGGCCACAGATACGCAGTATTTT. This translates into CASQRATDTQYF.

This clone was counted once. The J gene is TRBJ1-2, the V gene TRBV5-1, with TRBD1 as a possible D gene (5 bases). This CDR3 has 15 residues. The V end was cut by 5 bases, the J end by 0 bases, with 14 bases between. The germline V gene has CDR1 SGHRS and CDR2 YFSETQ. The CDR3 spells CASRDGGGTNYGYTF. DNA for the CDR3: TGCGCCAGCAGGGATGGTGGGGGGACTAACTATGGCTACACCTTC.

The CDR3 region is CASSAFGTEAYQPQHF. The CDR3 DNA is TGTGCCAGCAGCGCCTTTGGGACAGAGGCTTACCAGCCCCAGCATTTT. The chain joins TRBV7-2 to TRBJ1-5; 7 bases line up with TRBD1. CDR3 size: 16 residues. Germline V gene sequence: CDR1 SGHTA, CDR2 FQGNSA. Trimming at V came to 5 bases and at J to 7 bases, leaving 14 bases not matched to a gene.

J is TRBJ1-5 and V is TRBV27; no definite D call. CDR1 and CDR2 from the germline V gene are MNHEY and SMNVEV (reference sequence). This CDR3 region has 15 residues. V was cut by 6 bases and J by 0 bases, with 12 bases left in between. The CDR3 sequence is CASSPFGLSNQPQHF. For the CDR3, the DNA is TGTGCCAGCAGCCCATTTGGGCTTAGCAATCAGCCCCAGCATTTT.

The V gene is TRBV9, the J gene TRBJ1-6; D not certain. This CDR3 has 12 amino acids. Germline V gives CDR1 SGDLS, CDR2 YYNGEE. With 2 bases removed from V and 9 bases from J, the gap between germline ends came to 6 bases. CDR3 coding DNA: TGTGCCAGCAGCGTGCTCGGTTCACCCCTCCACTTT. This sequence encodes CASSVLGSPLHF.

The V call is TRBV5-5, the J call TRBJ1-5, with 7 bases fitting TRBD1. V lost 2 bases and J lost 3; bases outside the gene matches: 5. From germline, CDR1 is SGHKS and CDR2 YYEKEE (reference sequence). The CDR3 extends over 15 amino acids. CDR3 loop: CASSFTGADNQPQHF. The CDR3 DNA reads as TGTGCCAGCAGCTTTACAGGGGCGGACAATCAGCCCCAGCATTTT. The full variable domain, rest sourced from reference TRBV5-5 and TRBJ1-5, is DAGVTQSPTHLIKTRGQQVTLRCSPISGHKSVSWYQQVLGQGPQFIFQYYEKEERGRGNFPDRFSARQFPNYSSELNVNALLLGDSALYLCASSFTGADNQPQHFGDGTRLSIL.

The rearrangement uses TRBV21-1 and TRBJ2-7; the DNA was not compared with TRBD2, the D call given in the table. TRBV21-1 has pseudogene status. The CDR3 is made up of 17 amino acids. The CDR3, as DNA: TGTGCCAGCAGCAAATTTCGGGCATTGACGGACTGGCGGGAGCAGTACTTC. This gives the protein CASSKFRALTDWREQYF.